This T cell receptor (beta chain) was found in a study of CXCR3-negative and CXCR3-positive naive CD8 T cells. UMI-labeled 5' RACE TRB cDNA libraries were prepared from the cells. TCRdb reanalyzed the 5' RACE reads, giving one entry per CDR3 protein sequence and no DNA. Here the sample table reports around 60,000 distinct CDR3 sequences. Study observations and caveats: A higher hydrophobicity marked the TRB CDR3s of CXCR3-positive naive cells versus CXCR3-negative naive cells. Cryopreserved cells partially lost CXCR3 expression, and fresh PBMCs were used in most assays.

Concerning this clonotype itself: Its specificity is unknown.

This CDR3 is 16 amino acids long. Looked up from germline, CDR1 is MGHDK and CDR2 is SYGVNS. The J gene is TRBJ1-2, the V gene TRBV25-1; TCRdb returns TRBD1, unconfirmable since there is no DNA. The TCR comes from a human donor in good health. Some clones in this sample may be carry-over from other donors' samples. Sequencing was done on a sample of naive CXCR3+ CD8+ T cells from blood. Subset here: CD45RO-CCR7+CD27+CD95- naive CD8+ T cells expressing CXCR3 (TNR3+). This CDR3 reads CASSEYFPGEHYGYTF.